A single sample gave rise to the 4 T cell receptor beta chains below, sequenced in a study of regulatory T cells in long-lasting Graves disease. The TCR beta library used iRepertoire HTBI primers with Arm-PCR amplification of CDR3. Each CDR3 protein gets one entry after TCRdb re-called the multiplex PCR reads with MiXCR. The repertoire consists of almost 350,000 distinct CDR3 sequences, with roughly a fifth occurring once and the leading ten covering just under 30%. Described time point: persistent/refractory GD, antithyroid drugs over 5 years with positive TRAb. The TCR library was made from RNA extracted from PBMCs. The sequencing here drew on peripheral blood mononuclear cells (PBMCs), taken when the disease was refractory, from a patient treated with antithyroid drugs. The source is a female donor with Graves disease.

This clonotype was recorded a few times. The chain has TRBV20-1 and TRBJ1-5; the match to TRBD1 covers 8 bases. The CDR3 covers 16 residues. Germline V lookup: CDR1 DFQATT, CDR2 SNEGSKA (reference sequence). With 0 bases clipped from V and 4 bases from J, the junction kept 8 bases outside the gene matches. CDR3 bases: TGCAGTGCTAGAGATGGAAGGACAGGGACAAATCAGCCCCAGCATTTT. Translation gives CSARDGRTGTNQPQHF.

This clonotype was observed a few times. The J gene is TRBJ2-2, the V gene TRBV9, with D uncertain. Trimming removed 4 bases at V and 3 bases at J, with 7 bases between. CDR1 and CDR2 from the germline V gene are SGDLS and YYNGEE. There are 13 residues in the CDR3. CDR3 DNA sequence: TGTGCCAGCAGCTCGCCCGACACCGGGGAGCTGTTTTTT. It translates to CASSSPDTGELFF.

The V and J genes are TRBV4-3 and TRBJ1-4; 9 nucleotides match TRBD1. CDR1 is LGHNA and CDR2 is YSLEER in the germline V gene. Trimming cost V 4 bases and J 0 bases; bases outside gene matches: 6. CDR3 length equals 17 residues. As DNA, the CDR3 is TGCGCCAGCAGCCTCCACAGGGGGCGTGCAACTAATGAAAAACTGTTTTTT. This encodes CASSLHRGRATNEKLFF.

This rearrangement joins TRBV3-1 to TRBJ2-1; D gene unclear. The CDR3 covers 14 residues. Germline V gene data show CDR1 as LGHDT and CDR2 as YNNKEL (reference sequence). Trimming removed 0 bases at V and 3 bases at J, with 6 bases between. The CDR3 region is CASSQDLSYNEQFF. The CDR3 nucleotides read TGTGCCAGCAGCCAAGATCTAAGCTACAATGAGCAGTTCTTC.